Each of the 16 T cell receptor beta chains below was sequenced from the same sample in a study of T cell responses to AZD1222 COVID-19 vaccine. TCRdb's table, derived via immunoSEQ multiplex PCR, lists solely in-frame clones and lacks some. Of about 140,000 clones in the sample, 80% to 95% were seen once. Sequencing was performed on peripheral blood, taken on day 0 of AZD1222 vaccination. These receptors all come from an adult in good health.

This chain connects TRBV6-5 to TRBJ2-1, with D possibly matching TRBD2 (6 bases). Trimming removed 8 bases at V and 7 bases at J, with 18 bases between. CDR1 is MNHEY and CDR2 is SVGAGI in the germline V gene. The length of the CDR3 is 14 residues. The CDR3 DNA reads TGTGCCAGCCGGCGGGGCAGCGGTCCGAATGAGCAGTTCTTC. This translates into CASRRGSGPNEQFF.

The chain uses TRBV9 and TRBJ2-1; 9 bases align to TRBD2. Trimming took 3 bases from V and 4 from J; bases not matched to a gene: 8. This CDR3 is 16 amino acids long. Germline CDR1 SGDLS, CDR2 YYNGEE. CDR3 nucleotide sequence: TGTGCCAGCAGCGGAGGGACTAGCCGAACGTACAATGAGCAGTTCTTC. Translated, it gives CASSGGTSRTYNEQFF.

The rearrangement joins TRBV18 to TRBJ1-1; D remains ambiguous. Between the trimmed V and J ends, which lost 2 bases and 6 bases, there was a span of 10 bases. Germline V gene lookup returns CDR1 KGHSH and CDR2 LQKENI. This CDR3 contains 13 residues. The DNA for the CDR3 is TGTGCCAGCTCACCAGGCACAGCAGCTGAAGCTTTCTTT. It is translated as CASSPGTAAEAFF.

The V gene is TRBV30, the J gene TRBJ1-2, with D possibly TRBD1 on 5 matching bases. The CDR3 is 16 amino acids. With 0 bases removed from V and 3 bases from J, the gap between germline ends came to 17 bases. Germline V lookup: CDR1 GTSNPN, CDR2 SVGIG (reference sequence). CDR3: CAWSVRPGWGDYGYTF. The CDR3 DNA sequence: TGTGCCTGGAGTGTACGGCCAGGGTGGGGGGACTATGGCTACACCTTC.

The chain has TRBV5-4 and TRBJ1-6; maybe TRBD1 (6 bases). Trimming stripped 4 bases from V and 4 bases from J, with 15 bases between. Germline V lookup: CDR1 SGHNT, CDR2 YYREEE (reference sequence). The CDR3 length is 16 residues. CDR3 in DNA: TGTGCCAGCAGCGCTCCAGGGGACGGGTATAATTCACCCCTCCACTTT. Protein product: CASSAPGDGYNSPLHF. Together with reference TRBV5-4 and TRBJ1-6, the CDR3 gives the full variable domain: ETGVTQSPTHLIKTRGQQVTLRCSSQSGHNTVSWYQQALGQGPQFIFQYYREEENGRGNFPPRFSGLQFPNYSSELNVNALELDDSALYLCASSAPGDGYNSPLHFGNGTRLTVT.

V and J are TRBV7-2 and TRBJ1-1; D is uncertain. Trimming cost V 1 base and J 1 base, with 7 bases left between them. The germline V gene has CDR1 SGHTA and CDR2 FQGNSA. The CDR3 is made up of 14 amino acids. The CDR3 region has the DNA TGTGCCAGCAGCTTAGGTCCCGAGAACACTGAAGCTTTCTTT. Translated, it gives CASSLGPENTEAFF.

The chain joins TRBV5-1 to TRBJ2-1; D not certain. Germline CDR1 reads SGHRS; CDR2 reads YFSETQ. The CDR3 spans 16 residues. With 0 bases removed from V and 8 bases from J, the gap between germline ends came to 18 bases. The CDR3 loop reads CASSLALRLTGHEQFF. The CDR3 DNA is TGCGCCAGCAGCTTGGCCTTGCGGCTGACGGGCCATGAGCAGTTCTTC.

The rearrangement links TRBV11-2 to TRBJ2-5; TRBD1 aligns across 9 bases. The CDR3 is made up of 14 amino acids. CDR1 is SGHAT, CDR2 FQNNGV, per germline. Trimming removed 5 bases from V and 5 bases from J; junction bases left unmatched: 6. The CDR3 here is CASSPTGGWETQYF. CDR3 DNA sequence: TGTGCCAGCAGCCCCACAGGGGGCTGGGAGACCCAGTACTTC.

The V gene is TRBV9, the J gene TRBJ2-1; tentative D call: TRBD2 (6 bases). CDR1 is SGDLS, CDR2 YYNGEE, per germline. This CDR3 spans 15 amino acids. Trimming stripped 0 bases from V and 9 bases from J, with 16 bases between. The CDR3 here is CASSVVSGGGVEQFF. The DNA for the CDR3 is TGTGCCAGCAGCGTAGTATCCGGGGGAGGTGTTGAGCAGTTCTTC.

The V call is TRBV3-1 (or the pseudogene TRBV3-2), the J call TRBJ2-2; 12 positions match TRBD2. The CDR3 extends over 17 amino acids. Trimming at V came to 3 bases and at J to 2 bases, leaving 4 bases not matched to a gene. Germline loops: CDR1 LGHDT, CDR2 YNNKEL (reference sequence). This CDR3 reads CASSHQLAGGNTGELFF. In nucleotides, the CDR3 is TGTGCCAGCAGCCACCAACTAGCGGGGGGTAACACCGGGGAGCTGTTTTTT.

This chain joins TRBV19 and TRBJ2-1; 9 bases fit TRBD2. The CDR3 consists of 17 residues. With V trimmed by 2 bases and J by 4 bases, 9 bases remained unmatched. Germline CDR1 reads LNHDA; CDR2 reads SQIVND (reference sequence). DNA of the CDR3: TGTGCCAGTAGTATACAGGGCGGGAGGGCCGTATACAATGAGCAGTTCTTC. Translated: CASSIQGGRAVYNEQFF.

This clone has just one count. The rearrangement uses TRBV19 and TRBJ1-1; tentative D call: TRBD1 (6 bases). V was pared by 6 bases and J by 0 bases, with 17 bases between. CDR1 and CDR2 from the germline V gene are LNHDA and SQIVND (reference sequence). This CDR3 region has 16 residues. The CDR3 protein is CASRTTGYDMNTEAFF. CDR3 DNA sequence: TGTGCCAGTAGGACGACAGGTTATGATATGAACACTGAAGCTTTCTTT.

The chain carries TRBV29-1 and TRBJ2-7; TRBD2 is a possible D gene (6 bases). Between the trimmed V and J ends, which lost 4 bases and 4 bases, there was a span of 17 bases. The CDR3 consists of 14 residues. Germline V CDR1 and CDR2: SQVTM, ANQGSEA. The CDR3 DNA reads TGCAGCGTTGGGGGGGTAGGTGGGAGATACGAGCAGTACTTC. Encoded protein: CSVGGVGGRYEQYF.

The chain uses TRBV5-1 and TRBJ2-7; 7 bases are a match to TRBD2. The germline V gene encodes CDR1 SGHRS and CDR2 YFSETQ. V lost 0 bases to trimming and J lost 0 bases; unmatched junction nucleotides: 3. The CDR3 extends over 15 amino acids. CDR3 sequence (DNA): TGCGCCAGCAGCTTGGAGGCTAGCGGCTCCTACGAGCAGTACTTC. Amino acid sequence: CASSLEASGSYEQYF.

This chain joins TRBV7-8 and TRBJ1-3; maybe TRBD1 (5 bases). Germline assignment: CDR1 SGHVS and CDR2 FQNEAQ. Trimming cost V 5 bases and J 0 bases, with 17 bases left between them. The CDR3 extends over 17 amino acids. The CDR3 reads CASSPTRAGGSGNTIYF. CDR3 nucleotide sequence: TGTGCCAGCAGCCCTACCCGGGCGGGGGGCTCTGGAAACACCATATATTTT.

The chain has TRBV28 and TRBJ2-3; D unclear. From germline, CDR1 is MDHEN and CDR2 SYDVKM. Between the trimmed V and J ends, which lost 3 bases and 5 bases, there was a span of 3 bases. This CDR3 is 11 amino acids long. CDR3 sequence: CASSLKDTQYF. Here the CDR3 DNA reads TGTGCCAGCAGTTTGAAAGATACGCAGTATTTT.